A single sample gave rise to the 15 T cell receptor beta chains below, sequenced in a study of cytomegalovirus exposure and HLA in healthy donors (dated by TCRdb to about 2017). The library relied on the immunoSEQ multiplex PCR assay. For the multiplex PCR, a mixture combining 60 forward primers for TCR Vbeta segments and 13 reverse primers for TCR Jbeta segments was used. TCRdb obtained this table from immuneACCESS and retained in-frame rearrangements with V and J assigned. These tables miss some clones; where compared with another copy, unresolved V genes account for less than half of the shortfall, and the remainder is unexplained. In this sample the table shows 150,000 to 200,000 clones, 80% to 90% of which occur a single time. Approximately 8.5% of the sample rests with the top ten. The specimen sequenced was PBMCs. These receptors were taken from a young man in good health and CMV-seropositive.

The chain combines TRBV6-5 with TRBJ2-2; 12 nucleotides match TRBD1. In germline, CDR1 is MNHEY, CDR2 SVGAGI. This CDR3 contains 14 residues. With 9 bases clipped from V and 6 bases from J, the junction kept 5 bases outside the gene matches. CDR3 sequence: CASSGTGGPGELFF. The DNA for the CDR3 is TGTGCCAGTTCCGGGACAGGGGGCCCCGGGGAGCTGTTTTTT.

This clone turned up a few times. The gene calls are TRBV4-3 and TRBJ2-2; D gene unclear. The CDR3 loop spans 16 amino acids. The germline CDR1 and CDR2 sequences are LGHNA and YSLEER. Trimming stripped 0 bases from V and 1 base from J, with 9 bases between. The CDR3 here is CASSQDLRRNTGELFF. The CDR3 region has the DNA TGCGCCAGCAGCCAAGATCTGCGGCGGAACACCGGGGAGCTGTTTTTT.

The CDR3 spells CASSPGQGAHPLHF. The CDR3 coding sequence is TGCGCCAGCAGCCCTGGACAGGGGGCTCATCCCCTCCACTTT. The chain is built from TRBV5-1 and TRBJ1-6; 11 nucleotides line up with TRBD1. CDR1 is SGHRS, CDR2 YFSETQ, per germline. The CDR3 is 14 residues long. V lost 4 bases to trimming and J lost 13 bases; unmatched junction nucleotides: 7.

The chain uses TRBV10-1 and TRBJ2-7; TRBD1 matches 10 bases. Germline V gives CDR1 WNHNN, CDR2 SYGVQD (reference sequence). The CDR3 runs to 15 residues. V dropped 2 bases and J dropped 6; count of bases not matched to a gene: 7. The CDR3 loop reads CASSEPGQGLGEQYF. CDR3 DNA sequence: TGCGCCAGCAGTGAGCCGGGACAGGGGCTCGGCGAGCAGTACTTC.

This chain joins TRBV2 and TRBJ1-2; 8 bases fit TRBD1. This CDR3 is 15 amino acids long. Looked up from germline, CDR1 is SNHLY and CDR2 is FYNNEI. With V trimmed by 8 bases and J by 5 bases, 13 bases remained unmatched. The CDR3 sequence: CASRLTGAERYGYTF. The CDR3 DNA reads TGTGCCAGCCGTCTGACAGGGGCCGAACGATATGGCTACACCTTC.

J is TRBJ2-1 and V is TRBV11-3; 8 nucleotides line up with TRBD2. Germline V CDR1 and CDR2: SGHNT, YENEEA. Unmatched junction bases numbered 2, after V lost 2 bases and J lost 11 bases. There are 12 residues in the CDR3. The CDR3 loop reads CASSLIAGQQFF. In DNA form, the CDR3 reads TGTGCCAGCAGCTTAATAGCGGGGCAGCAGTTCTTC. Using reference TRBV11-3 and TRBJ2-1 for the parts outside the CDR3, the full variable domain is EAGVVQSPRYKIIEKKQPVAFWCNPISGHNTLYWYLQNLGQGPELLIRYENEEAVDDSQLPKDRFSAERLKGVDSTLKIQPAELGDSAVYLCASSLIAGQQFFGPGTRLTVL.

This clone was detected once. CDR3 bases: TGTGCCAGCAGCGTAGACAGGGCCGTTAACTATGGCTACACCTTC. Protein product: CASSVDRAVNYGYTF. The chain couples TRBV5-4 to TRBJ1-2; 7 bases map to TRBD1. CDR1 and CDR2 from the germline V gene are SGHNT and YYREEE (reference sequence). The CDR3 consists of 15 residues. After removal of 4 bases from V and 1 base from J, the junction contained 7 bases not matched to a gene.

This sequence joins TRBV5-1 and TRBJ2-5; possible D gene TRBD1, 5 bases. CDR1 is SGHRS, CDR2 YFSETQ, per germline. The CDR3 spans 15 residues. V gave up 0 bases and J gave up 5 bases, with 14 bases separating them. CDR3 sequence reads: CASSLAFVGLETQYF. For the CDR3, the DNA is TGCGCCAGCAGCTTGGCTTTTGTGGGGCTGGAGACCCAGTACTTC. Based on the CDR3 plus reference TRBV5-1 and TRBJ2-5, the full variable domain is KAGVTQTPRYLIKTRGQQVTLSCSPISGHRSVSWYQQTPGQGLQFLFEYFSETQRNKGNFPGRFSGRQFSNSRSEMNVSTLELGDSALYLCASSLAFVGLETQYFGPGTRLLVL.

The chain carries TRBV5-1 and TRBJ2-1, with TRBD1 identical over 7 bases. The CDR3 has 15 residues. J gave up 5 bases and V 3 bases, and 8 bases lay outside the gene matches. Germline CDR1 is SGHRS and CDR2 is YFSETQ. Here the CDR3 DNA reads TGCGCCAGCAGCTCCAATACCGGGACAGACAATGAGCAGTTCTTC. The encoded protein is CASSSNTGTDNEQFF.

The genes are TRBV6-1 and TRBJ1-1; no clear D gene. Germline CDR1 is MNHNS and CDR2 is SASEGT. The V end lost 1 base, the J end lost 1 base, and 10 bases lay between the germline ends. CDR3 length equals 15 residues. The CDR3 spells CASSEGGEGNTEAFF. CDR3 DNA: TGTGCCAGCAGTGAAGGAGGCGAGGGGAACACTGAAGCTTTCTTT.

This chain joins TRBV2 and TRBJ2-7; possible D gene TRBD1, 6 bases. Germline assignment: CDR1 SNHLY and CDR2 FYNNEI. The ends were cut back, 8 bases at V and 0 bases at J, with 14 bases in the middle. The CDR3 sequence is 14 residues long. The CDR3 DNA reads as TGTGCCAGCTCGAGGGGGACATACTCCTACGAGCAGTACTTC. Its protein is CASSRGTYSYEQYF. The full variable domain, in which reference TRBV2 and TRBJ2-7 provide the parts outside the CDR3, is EPEVTQTPSHQVTQMGQEVILRCVPISNHLYFYWYRQILGQKVEFLVSFYNNEISEKSEIFDDQFSVERPDGSNFTLKIRSTKLEDSAMYFCASSRGTYSYEQYFGPGTRLTVT.

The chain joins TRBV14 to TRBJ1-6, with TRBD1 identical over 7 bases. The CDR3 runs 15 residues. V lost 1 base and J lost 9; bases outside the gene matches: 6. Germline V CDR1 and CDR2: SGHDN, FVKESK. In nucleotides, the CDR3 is TGTGCCAGCAGCCAAGTCACAGGGGCCTCTTCACCCCTCCACTTT. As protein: CASSQVTGASSPLHF.

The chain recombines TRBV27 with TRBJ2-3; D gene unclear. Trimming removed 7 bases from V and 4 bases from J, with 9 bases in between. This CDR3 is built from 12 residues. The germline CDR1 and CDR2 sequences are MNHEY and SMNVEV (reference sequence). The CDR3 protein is CASNTGADTQYF. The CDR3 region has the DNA TGTGCCAGCAATACGGGTGCAGATACGCAGTATTTT.

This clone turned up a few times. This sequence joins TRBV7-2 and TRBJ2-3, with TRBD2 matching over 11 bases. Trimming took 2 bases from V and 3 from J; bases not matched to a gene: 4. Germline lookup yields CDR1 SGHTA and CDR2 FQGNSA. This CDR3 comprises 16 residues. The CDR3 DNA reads TGTGCCAGCAGCTTATTAACTAGCGGGGGAACAGATACGCAGTATTTT. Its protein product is CASSLLTSGGTDTQYF. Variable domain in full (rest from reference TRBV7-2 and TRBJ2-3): GAGVSQSPSNKVTEKGKDVELRCDPISGHTALYWYRQSLGQGLEFLIYFQGNSAPDKSGLPSDRFSAERTGGSVSTLTIQRTQQEDSAVYLCASSLLTSGGTDTQYFGPGTRLTVL.

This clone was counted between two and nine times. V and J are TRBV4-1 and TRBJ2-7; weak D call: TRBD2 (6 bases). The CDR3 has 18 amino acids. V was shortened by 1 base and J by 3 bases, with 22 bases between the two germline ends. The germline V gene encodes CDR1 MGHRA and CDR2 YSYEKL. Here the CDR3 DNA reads TGCGCCAGCAGCCAAGGGGCGGAGGGCCCTTCTTCAAGCTACGAGCAGTACTTC. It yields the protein CASSQGAEGPSSSYEQYF.